A single T cell receptor beta chain is shown here with its context. CD8 cells regarded as naive lacked CD45RO, were positively chosen for CCR7, and omitted terminally differentiated effector memory CD45RA+ cells. Sequencing was at deep level. Using immunoSEQ multiplex PCR, the repertoire was profiled, and TCRdb retains in-frame clones only, with some absent. The sample contains about 590,000 clones, around 95% of which appear only once. This entry is derived from a study of shared clonotypes between healthy human individuals. This CDR3 contains 18 residues. CDR1 and CDR2 from the germline V gene are GTSNPN and SVGIG (reference sequence). Trimming left V 0 bases short and J 8 bases short, with 25 bases between.

V gene TRBV30 combines with J gene TRBJ2-2, with D tentatively TRBD2 (6 bases). Sequencing was performed on naive CD8+ T cells sorted from blood. The TCR originated in a woman aged 25-40 years in good health. CDR3 amino acids: CAWSVDNIGRGFVGELFF. CDR3 DNA: TGTGCCTGGAGTGTGGACAATATAGGACGGGGGTTCGTGGGGGAGCTGTTTTTT. Based on the CDR3 plus reference TRBV30 and TRBJ2-2, the full variable domain is SQTIHQWPATLVQPVGSPLSLECTVEGTSNPNLYWYRQAAGRGLQLLFYSVGIGQISSEVPQNLSASRPQDRQFILSSKKLLLSDSGFYLCAWSVDNIGRGFVGELFFGEGSRLTVL.